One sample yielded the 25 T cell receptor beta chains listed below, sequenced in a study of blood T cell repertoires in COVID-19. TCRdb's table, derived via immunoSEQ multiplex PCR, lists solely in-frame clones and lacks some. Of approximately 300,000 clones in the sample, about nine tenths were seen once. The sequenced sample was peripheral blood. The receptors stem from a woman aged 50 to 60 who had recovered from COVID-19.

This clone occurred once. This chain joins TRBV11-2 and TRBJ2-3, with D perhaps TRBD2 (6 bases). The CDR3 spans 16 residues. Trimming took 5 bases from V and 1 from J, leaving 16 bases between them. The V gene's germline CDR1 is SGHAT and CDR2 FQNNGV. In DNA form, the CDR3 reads TGTGCCAGCAGCCTCGAGTGGGGAGGTGGCACAGATACGCAGTATTTT. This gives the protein CASSLEWGGGTDTQYF.

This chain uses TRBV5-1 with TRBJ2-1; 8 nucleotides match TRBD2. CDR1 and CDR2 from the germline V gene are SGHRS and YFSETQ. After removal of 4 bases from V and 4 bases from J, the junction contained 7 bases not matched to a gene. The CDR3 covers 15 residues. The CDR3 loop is CASSPSGSEYNEQFF. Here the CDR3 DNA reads TGCGCCAGCAGCCCGAGCGGGAGTGAATACAATGAGCAGTTCTTC. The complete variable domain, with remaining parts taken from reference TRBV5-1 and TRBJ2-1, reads KAGVTQTPRYLIKTRGQQVTLSCSPISGHRSVSWYQQTPGQGLQFLFEYFSETQRNKGNFPGRFSGRQFSNSRSEMNVSTLELGDSALYLCASSPSGSEYNEQFFGPGTRLTVL.

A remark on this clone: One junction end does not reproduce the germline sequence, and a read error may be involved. The CDR3 loop is CASSLEQYNEQFF. CDR3 bases: TGTGCTAGCAGCTTAGAACAGTACAATGAGCAGTTCTTC. The chain is built from TRBV7-7 and TRBJ2-1; D is unresolved. Germline CDR1 and CDR2: SSHAT and FNYEAQ (reference sequence). This CDR3 has 13 amino acids.

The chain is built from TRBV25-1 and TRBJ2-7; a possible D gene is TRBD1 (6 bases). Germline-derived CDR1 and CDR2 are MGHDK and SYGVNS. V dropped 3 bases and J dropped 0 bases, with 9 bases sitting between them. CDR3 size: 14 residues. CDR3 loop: CASSELDSSYEQYF. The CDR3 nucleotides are TGTGCCAGCAGTGAGTTGGACAGCTCCTACGAGCAGTACTTC.

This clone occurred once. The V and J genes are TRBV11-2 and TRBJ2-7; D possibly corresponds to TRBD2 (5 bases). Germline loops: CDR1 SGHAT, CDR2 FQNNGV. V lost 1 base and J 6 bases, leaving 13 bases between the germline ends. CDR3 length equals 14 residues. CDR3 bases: TGTGCCAGCAGCTTAGCTGGCAGACGGGGCGAGCAGTACTTC. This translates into CASSLAGRRGEQYF. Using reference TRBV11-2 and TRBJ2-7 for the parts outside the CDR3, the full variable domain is EAGVAQSPRYKIIEKRQSVAFWCNPISGHATLYWYQQILGQGPKLLIQFQNNGVVDDSQLPKDRFSAERLKGVDSTLKIQPAKLEDSAVYLCASSLAGRRGEQYFGPGTRLTVT.

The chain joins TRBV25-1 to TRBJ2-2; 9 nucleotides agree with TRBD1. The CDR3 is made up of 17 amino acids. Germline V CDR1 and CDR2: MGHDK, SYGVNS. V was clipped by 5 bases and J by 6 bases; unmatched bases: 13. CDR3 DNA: TGTGCCAGCAGTATATCGCCGGGACAGGGCAGATCCGGGGAGCTGTTTTTT. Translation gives CASSISPGQGRSGELFF.

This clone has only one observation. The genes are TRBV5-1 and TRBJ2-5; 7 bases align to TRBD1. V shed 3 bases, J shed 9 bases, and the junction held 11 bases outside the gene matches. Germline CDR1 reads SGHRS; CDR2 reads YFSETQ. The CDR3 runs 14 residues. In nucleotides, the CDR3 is TGCGCCAGCAGCTCCGGACAGGAAGTGCTTGCCCAGTACTTC. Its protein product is CASSSGQEVLAQYF.

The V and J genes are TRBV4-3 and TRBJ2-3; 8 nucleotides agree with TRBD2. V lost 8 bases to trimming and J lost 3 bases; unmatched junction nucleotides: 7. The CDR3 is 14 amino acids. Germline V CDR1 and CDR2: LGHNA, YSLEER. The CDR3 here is CASGRAGETDTQYF. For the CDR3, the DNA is TGCGCCAGCGGGCGAGCGGGAGAAACAGATACGCAGTATTTT.

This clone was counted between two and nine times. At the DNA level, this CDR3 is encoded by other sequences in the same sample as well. The CDR3: CASSLLTGNYGYTF. The CDR3 coding sequence is TGTGCCAGCAGCCTGCTGACAGGGAACTATGGCTACACCTTC. This chain links TRBV7-9 with TRBJ1-2; the match to TRBD1 covers 7 bases. Germline V gene data show CDR1 as SEHNR and CDR2 as FQNEAQ (reference sequence). The length of the CDR3 is 14 residues. With V trimmed by 5 bases and J by 2 bases, 5 bases remained unmatched.

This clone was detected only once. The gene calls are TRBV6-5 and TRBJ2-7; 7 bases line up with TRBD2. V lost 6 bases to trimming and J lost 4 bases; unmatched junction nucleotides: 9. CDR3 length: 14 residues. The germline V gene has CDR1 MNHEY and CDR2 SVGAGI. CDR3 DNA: TGTGCCAGCAGCAAGTCCGGGGGGAGGTACGAGCAGTACTTC. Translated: CASSKSGGRYEQYF.

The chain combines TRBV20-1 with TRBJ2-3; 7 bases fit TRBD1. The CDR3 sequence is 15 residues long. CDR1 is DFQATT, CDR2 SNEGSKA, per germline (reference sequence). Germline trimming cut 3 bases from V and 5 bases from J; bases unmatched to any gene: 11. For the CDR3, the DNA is TGCAGTGCTAGTCCTCCGACAGGGATCGGAGATACGCAGTATTTT. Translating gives CSASPPTGIGDTQYF.

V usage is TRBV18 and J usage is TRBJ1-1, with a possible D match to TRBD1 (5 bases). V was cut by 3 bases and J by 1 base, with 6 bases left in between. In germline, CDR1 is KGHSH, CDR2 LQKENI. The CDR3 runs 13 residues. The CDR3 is CASSPGGNTEAFF. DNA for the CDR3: TGTGCCAGCTCACCGGGGGGGAACACTGAAGCTTTCTTT.

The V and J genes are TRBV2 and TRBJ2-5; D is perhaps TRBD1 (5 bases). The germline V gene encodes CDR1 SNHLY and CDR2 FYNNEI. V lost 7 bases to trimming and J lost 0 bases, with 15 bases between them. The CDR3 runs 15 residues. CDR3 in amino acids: CASIMQGSNQETQYF. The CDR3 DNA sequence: TGTGCCAGCATAATGCAGGGATCAAACCAAGAGACCCAGTACTTC.

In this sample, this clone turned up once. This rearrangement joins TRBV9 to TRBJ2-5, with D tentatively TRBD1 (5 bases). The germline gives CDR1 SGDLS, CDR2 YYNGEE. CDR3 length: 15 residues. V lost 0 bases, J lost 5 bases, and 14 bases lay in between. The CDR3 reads CASSVDSGFMETQYF. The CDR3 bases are TGTGCCAGCAGCGTAGACTCAGGGTTCATGGAGACCCAGTACTTC.

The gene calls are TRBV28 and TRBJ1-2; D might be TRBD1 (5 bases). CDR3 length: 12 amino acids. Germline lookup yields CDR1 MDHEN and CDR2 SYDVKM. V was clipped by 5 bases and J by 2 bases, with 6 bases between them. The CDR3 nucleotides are TGTGCCAGCAGTCGACAGAACTATGGCTACACCTTC. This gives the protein CASSRQNYGYTF.

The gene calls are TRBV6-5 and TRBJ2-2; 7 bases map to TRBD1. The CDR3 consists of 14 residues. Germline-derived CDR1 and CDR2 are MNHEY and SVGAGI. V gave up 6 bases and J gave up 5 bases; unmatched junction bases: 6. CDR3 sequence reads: CASSLTGITGELFF. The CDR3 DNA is TGTGCCAGCAGCCTGACAGGGATAACCGGGGAGCTGTTTTTT.

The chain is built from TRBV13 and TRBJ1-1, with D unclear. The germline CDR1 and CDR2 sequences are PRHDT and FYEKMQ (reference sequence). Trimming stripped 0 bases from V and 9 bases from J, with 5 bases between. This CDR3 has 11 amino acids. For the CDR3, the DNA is TGTGCCAGCAGCTTAGGACAGAAAGCTTTCTTT. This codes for CASSLGQKAFF.

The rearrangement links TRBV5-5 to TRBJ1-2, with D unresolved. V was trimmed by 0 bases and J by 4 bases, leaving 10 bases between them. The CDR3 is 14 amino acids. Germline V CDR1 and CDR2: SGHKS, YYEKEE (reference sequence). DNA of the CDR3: TGTGCCAGCAGCTTGGCACTTTCGTCCTATGGCTACACCTTC. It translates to CASSLALSSYGYTF.

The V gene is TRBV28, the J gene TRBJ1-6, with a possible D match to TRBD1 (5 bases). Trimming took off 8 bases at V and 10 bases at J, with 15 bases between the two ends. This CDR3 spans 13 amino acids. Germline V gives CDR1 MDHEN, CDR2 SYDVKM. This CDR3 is CASDGGSWSPLHF. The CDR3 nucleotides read TGTGCCAGCGACGGGGGGTCTTGGTCACCCCTCCACTTT.

CDR3 residues: CASSLDGRSGQPQHF. The CDR3 bases are TGTGCCAGCAGTCTCGACGGCAGATCAGGTCAGCCCCAGCATTTT. The gene calls are TRBV6-5 and TRBJ1-5; D is unclear. Germline V lookup: CDR1 MNHEY, CDR2 SVGAGI. This CDR3 has 15 amino acids. Trimming removed 5 bases from V and 6 bases from J, with 17 bases in between.

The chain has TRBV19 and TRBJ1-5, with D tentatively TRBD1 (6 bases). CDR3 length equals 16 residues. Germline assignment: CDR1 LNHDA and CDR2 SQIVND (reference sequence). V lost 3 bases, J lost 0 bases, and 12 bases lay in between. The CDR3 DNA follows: TGTGCCAGTAGTATGGGGGGGGCAGCTAGCAATCAGCCCCAGCATTTT. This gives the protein CASSMGGAASNQPQHF.

The CDR3 protein is CASSLSASGRETQYF. The CDR3 bases are TGTGCCAGCAGTTTATCGGCTAGCGGAAGGGAGACCCAGTACTTC. The chain recombines TRBV28 with TRBJ2-5; 7 nucleotides agree with TRBD2. The CDR3 is 15 amino acids. With V trimmed by 1 base and J by 5 bases, 7 bases remained unmatched. The germline V gene has CDR1 MDHEN and CDR2 SYDVKM.

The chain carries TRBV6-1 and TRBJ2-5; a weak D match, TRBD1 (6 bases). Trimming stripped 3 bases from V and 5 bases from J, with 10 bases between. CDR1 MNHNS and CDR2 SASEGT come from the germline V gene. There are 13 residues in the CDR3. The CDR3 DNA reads TGTGCCAGCAGTGATCAAGGGGGTGAGACCCAGTACTTC. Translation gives CASSDQGGETQYF.

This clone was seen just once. The CDR3 bases are TGTGCCGCCCGAGGGGGCGACAGAACCTACGAGCAGTACTTC. This codes for CAARGGDRTYEQYF. The chain couples TRBV10-3 to TRBJ2-7; 7 bases fit TRBD1. J gave up 2 bases and V 11 bases, and 12 bases lay outside the gene matches. Germline values: CDR1 ENHRY, CDR2 SYGVKD. The CDR3 extends over 14 amino acids.

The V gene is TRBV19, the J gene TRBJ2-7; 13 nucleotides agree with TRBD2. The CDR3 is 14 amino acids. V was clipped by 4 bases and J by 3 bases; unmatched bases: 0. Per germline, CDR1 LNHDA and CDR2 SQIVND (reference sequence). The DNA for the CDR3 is TGTGCCAGTAGTAGACTAGCGGGAGGCTACGAGCAGTACTTC. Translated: CASSRLAGGYEQYF.